These T cell receptor beta chains were read from a single sample in a study of blood T cell repertoires in COVID-19. Produced via immunoSEQ multiplex PCR; TCRdb's table is partial and in-frame only. The profile shows about 82,000 clones, around four fifths of them singletons. Sequenced: peripheral blood. The receptors stem from a woman aged 55-70 years with acute or convalescent COVID-19. CDR3s include the opening cysteine and the closing phenylalanine or tryptophan. The D gene is left open where the match is weak. The listing skips clone size in some rows; elsewhere it reads once, few, many or a size class.

j_gene | v_gene | abundance | d_gene | CDR3nt | CDR3aa
TRBJ1-3 | TRBV3-1/TRBV3-2 | . | . | TGTGCCAGCAGCCAAAGAGGGCTCGGAAACACCATATATTTT | CASSQRGLGNTIYF
TRBJ1-1 | TRBV5-1 | . | . | TGCGCCAGCAGCTTTTACGGGAAGAACACTGAAGCTTTCTTT | CASSFYGKNTEAFF
TRBJ2-7 | TRBV2 | . | TRBD1 | TGTGCCAGCAGTGTAGACAGGGGCTTGGGAGACGAGCAGTACTTC | CASSVDRGLGDEQYF
TRBJ1-2 | TRBV3-1/TRBV3-2 | few | . | TGTGCCAGCAGCCCTGACAGTAACTATGGCTACACCTTC | CASSPDSNYGYTF
TRBJ1-2 | TRBV6-5 | . | TRBD1 | TGTGCCAGCAGTTACCCAGGGGGCGATGGCTACACCTTC | CASSYPGGDGYTF
TRBJ2-7 | TRBV18 | once | . | TGTGCCAGCTCACCACCGGTACGAGATAGCTCCTACGAGCAGTACTTC | CASSPPVRDSSYEQYF
TRBJ2-5 | TRBV3-1/TRBV3-2 | . | . | TGTGCCAGCGTTGGCCAGAGATGGGATCGCGGGGATGAGACCCAGTACTTC | CASVGQRWDRGDETQYF
TRBJ2-7 | TRBV2 | . | TRBD2 | TGTGCCAGCAGTCCTTGGACTAGCGGAGCCTACGAGCAGTACTTC | CASSPWTSGAYEQYF
TRBJ1-1 | TRBV5-1 | . | . | TGCGCCAGCAGCTTGGATTTGTATGAAGCTTTCTTT | CASSLDLYEAFF
TRBJ1-1 | TRBV11-3 | once | . | TGTGCCAGCAGCATAAGGAGAACTGAAGCTTTCTTT | CASSIRRTEAFF
TRBJ2-1 | TRBV20-1 | . | . | TGCAGTGCCAGTCTGGCGGGGCGGTACAATGAGCAGTTCTTC | CSASLAGRYNEQFF
TRBJ2-5 | TRBV5-1 | once | TRBD1 | TGCGCCAGCAGCTTGGATACAGGGGAAGAGACCCAGTACTTC | CASSLDTGEETQYF
TRBJ1-1 | TRBV30 | . | . | TGTGCCTGGGCCCCGCTCAGGGCTACGATGAACACTGAAGCTTTCTTT | CAWAPLRATMNTEAFF
TRBJ1-5 | TRBV3-1/TRBV3-2 | . | . | TGTGCCAGCAGCCAAGGCGGGGGCGGGCCCCAGCATTTT | CASSQGGGGPQHF
TRBJ2-1 | TRBV10-1 | once | TRBD2 | TGCGCCAGCAGTGATATGGGACTAGGGGGCAATGAGCAGTTCTTC | CASSDMGLGGNEQFF
TRBJ1-5 | TRBV9 | . | . | TGTGCCAGCAGCGCCCGGGACACCCTCGGACAGCCCCAGCATTTT | CASSARDTLGQPQHF
TRBJ2-1 | TRBV5-4 | . | . | TGTGCCAGCAGAACTTCACGAGTCGATGAGCAGTTCTTC | CASRTSRVDEQFF
TRBJ1-2 | TRBV11-3 | . | . | TGTGCCAGCAGCTTATACGCCGGAGCCTATGGCTACACCTTC | CASSLYAGAYGYTF
TRBJ2-4 | TRBV28 | . | TRBD1 | TGTGCCAGCATCATGGGCGGACAGGGCTTGGCCAAAAACATTCAGTACTTC | CASIMGGQGLAKNIQYF
TRBJ1-6 | TRBV7-3 | . | TRBD1 | TGTGCCAGCAGCCGGGACAGGCTTAATTCACCCCTCCACTTT | CASSRDRLNSPLHF
TRBJ2-5 | TRBV19 | . | TRBD2 | TGTGCCAGTAGTATCGGGCTAGCGGGATCGGAGACCCAGTACTTC | CASSIGLAGSETQYF
TRBJ2-7 | TRBV6-2/TRBV6-3 | once | . | TGTGCCAGCAGTTACTTATTGGACAGTCGCGACGAGCAGTACTTC | CASSYLLDSRDEQYF
TRBJ2-7 | TRBV6-6 | . | TRBD1 | TGTGCCAGCAGTTACTCCGGACAGGGGGCCTACGAGCAGTACTTC | CASSYSGQGAYEQYF
TRBJ1-6 | TRBV5-4 | . | . | TGTGCGACTCGTAAGGTGGAGGGTTCACCCCTCCACTTT | CATRKVEGSPLHF
TRBJ2-2 | TRBV5-1 | . | TRBD1 | TGCGCCAGCAGCCCGGGACAGCTAGAGACCGGGGAGCTGTTTTTT | CASSPGQLETGELFF
TRBJ2-1 | TRBV27 | . | . | TGTGCCAGCAGTCCGACTGATTCCCAACGAGGCGCCTACAATGAGCAGTTCTTC | CASSPTDSQRGAYNEQFF
TRBJ1-4 | TRBV5-4 | . | TRBD1 | TGTGCCAGCAGCTTGGGTGGGACAGGGCATGAAAAACTGTTTTTT | CASSLGGTGHEKLFF
TRBJ1-3 | TRBV7-9 | . | . | TGTGCCAGCAGCCCGACAGGCGCCCAATCTGGAAACACCATATATTTT | CASSPTGAQSGNTIYF
TRBJ2-3 | TRBV27 | . | TRBD2 | TGTGCCAGCGCTCGGACTAGCGGGGGGGCATCAGATACGCAGTATTTT | CASARTSGGASDTQYF
TRBJ1-6 | TRBV11-1 | . | TRBD1 | TGTGCCAGCAGCCGGGGACAGCATAATTCACCCCTCCACTTT | CASSRGQHNSPLHF
TRBJ2-1 | TRBV5-1 | once | TRBD1 | TGCGCCAGCAGCTTGGCCGGGACAGGGCTCTATCGCGATGAGCAGTTCTTC | CASSLAGTGLYRDEQFF
TRBJ2-7 | TRBV12-5 | . | . | TGTGCTAGTGCTCTGGGAGGGGGCTACGAGCAGTACTTC | CASALGGGYEQYF
TRBJ2-2 | TRBV11-3 | few | . | TGTGCCAGCAGCTTAGATTTGGCGGGCACGAACACCGGGGAGCTGTTTTTT | CASSLDLAGTNTGELFF
TRBJ2-3 | TRBV7-8 | . | TRBD2 | TGTGCCAGCAGCTGGGGACTAGCGGACACAGATACGCAGTATTTT | CASSWGLADTDTQYF
TRBJ2-7 | TRBV27 | . | . | TGTGCCAGCAGTTCCCTAGGGGACACCGAATACGAGCAGTACTTC | CASSSLGDTEYEQYF
TRBJ1-1 | TRBV3-1/TRBV3-2 | once | . | TGTGCCAGCAGCCGTCGACCCGAAGGGGACACTGAAGCTTTCTTT | CASSRRPEGDTEAFF
TRBJ2-1 | TRBV28 | . | TRBD2 | TGTGCCAGCAGTACTAGCGGGAGGGCCCTTGGCGAGCAGTTCTTC | CASSTSGRALGEQFF
TRBJ1-2 | TRBV5-5 | . | . | TGTGCCAGCAGCTTGGCCGGGGGGGTCTATGGCTACACCTTC | CASSLAGGVYGYTF
TRBJ2-3 | TRBV5-1 | . | TRBD2 | TGCGCCAGCAGCTTGGTTGCGGGGGGCTCCTCTAGCACAGATACGCAGTATTTT | CASSLVAGGSSSTDTQYF
TRBJ2-5 | TRBV6-2/TRBV6-3 | . | TRBD2 | TGTGCCAGCAGTCCGAGGCCCGGGACTAGCGGGAGGGCCACAGAGACCCAGTACTTC | CASSPRPGTSGRATETQYF
TRBJ2-3 | TRBV13 | . | . | TGTGCCAGCAGTCAAAGGGGGACGTCGAGCACAGATACGCAGTATTTT | CASSQRGTSSTDTQYF
TRBJ1-2 | TRBV5-6 | . | . | TGTGCCAGCAGCTTGGATACAGGGACTGGCTACACCTTC | CASSLDTGTGYTF
TRBJ2-7 | TRBV23-1 | . | TRBD2 | TGCGCCAGCAGTCAACCCCAAAGCGGGAGTTGCGAGCAGTACTTC | CASSQPQSGSCEQYF
TRBJ1-4 | TRBV28 | . | TRBD1 | TGTGCCATCAACTTGGACAGGGGAAATGAAAAACTGTTTTTT | CAINLDRGNEKLFF
TRBJ2-2 | TRBV18 | . | TRBD1 | TGTGCCAGCTCTCTACAGGGGCCGAACACCGGGGAGCTGTTTTTT | CASSLQGPNTGELFF